These T cell receptor beta chains were read from a single sample in a study of blood T cell repertoires in COVID-19. Sequencing used immunoSEQ multiplex PCR; TCRdb keeps in-frame clones, though not all of them. The data contain roughly 190,000 clones, roughly nine tenths of them seen just once; the ten biggest clones take up 1.1%. Sequencing input: peripheral blood. Receptors were obtained from a young man with acute or convalescent COVID-19. CDR3s include the opening cysteine and the closing phenylalanine or tryptophan. Fields, in order: V gene, D gene, J gene, clone size, CDR3 DNA, CDR3 protein. A D gene is named only where the DNA matches it firmly. For some rows the clone size is stated as once, few or many, or as a class when expanded; others skip it.

TRBV29-1,NA,TRBJ1-2,NA,TGCAGCGTTGATGACAGGAACCAGGGTGGCTACACCTTC,CSVDDRNQGGYTF
TRBV4-1,TRBD2,TRBJ2-5,NA,TGCGCCAGCAGCCAAGTGGCGCAACTAGCGGGGGCGGAGACCCAGTACTTC,CASSQVAQLAGAETQYF
TRBV28,TRBD1,TRBJ2-1,NA,TGTGCCAGCAGAGGGACAGGGACACGCGGGTCTTACAATGAGCAGTTCTTC,CASRGTGTRGSYNEQFF
TRBV24-1,NA,TRBJ1-5,few,TGTGCCACCAGCGCAAATCAGGGAGGGAGCAATCAGCCCCAGCATTTT,CATSANQGGSNQPQHF
TRBV20-1,NA,TRBJ2-4,NA,TGCAGTGCTAGTAAAACAGGGTGGCGAGCCAAAAACATTCAGTACTTC,CSASKTGWRAKNIQYF
TRBV3-1/TRBV3-2,NA,TRBJ2-2,once,TGTGCCAGCAGCTCTCAGGGGCAGCACACCGGGGAGCTGTTTTTT,CASSSQGQHTGELFF
TRBV27,NA,TRBJ2-3,NA,TGTGCCAGTCCAAAACTAGTCGCAGGAACAGATACGCAGTATTTT,CASPKLVAGTDTQYF
TRBV5-1,NA,TRBJ2-1,NA,TGCGCCAGCAGCCCAAGAGCGCAATACAATGAGCAGTTCTTC,CASSPRAQYNEQFF
TRBV28,NA,TRBJ1-5,once,TGTGCCAGCAGTCTAATGGGGCGACAGCCCCAGCATTTT,CASSLMGRQPQHF
TRBV19,TRBD1,TRBJ1-5,NA,TGTGCCAGTAGTATAAGTCCCGACAGGGCGATTCAGCCCCAGCATTTT,CASSISPDRAIQPQHF
TRBV5-4,NA,TRBJ1-1,NA,TGTGCCAGCAGCACGTACAGGCAGAACACTGAAGCTTTCTTT,CASSTYRQNTEAFF
TRBV5-5,NA,TRBJ1-1,once,TGTGCCAGCAGCTCAAGAGGGGAAGCTTTCTTT,CASSSRGEAFF
TRBV30,TRBD2,TRBJ2-1,NA,TGTGCCTGGGCCAGACTAGCGGGGCAGAACGGGGGGCAGTTCTTC,CAWARLAGQNGGQFF
TRBV13,TRBD2,TRBJ2-2,NA,TGTGCCAGCAGCGCACGGACTAGCGGAAGTACCGGGGAGCTGTTTTTT,CASSARTSGSTGELFF
TRBV28,NA,TRBJ2-7,NA,TGTGCCAGCAGCGGGAGTCTGGAGTACGAGCAGTACTTC,CASSGSLEYEQYF
TRBV4-1,NA,TRBJ1-1,once,TGCGCCAGCAGCCAAAGTGTCCAGGGGAACACTGAAGCTTTCTTT,CASSQSVQGNTEAFF
TRBV18,TRBD1,TRBJ2-6,NA,TGTGCCAGCTCACCTTTCAGGTTGTTAAACCGGGACAGGGTGGACTCTGGGGCCAACGTCCTGACTTTC,CASSPFRLLNRDRVDSGANVLTF
TRBV4-1,TRBD1,TRBJ1-2,NA,TGCGCCAGCAGCCCCTTGTTTGGGGGACAGGGGCCCAACTATGGCTACACCTTC,CASSPLFGGQGPNYGYTF
TRBV18,TRBD1,TRBJ2-1,NA,TGTGCCAGTGACGGACAGGGCTTAGGGTTAGGTGAGCAGTTCTTC,CASDGQGLGLGEQFF
TRBV5-1,TRBD1,TRBJ2-2,NA,TGCGCCAGCAGCCCGGGACAGGGGGCGTTCGGGGAGCTGTTTTTT,CASSPGQGAFGELFF
TRBV19,NA,TRBJ1-2,few,TGTGCCAGTAGTGTGGGACATGGGGACTATGGCTACACCTTC,CASSVGHGDYGYTF
TRBV7-3,NA,TRBJ2-1,NA,TGTGCCAGCAGCTTAAGGACTACCCCCTACAATGAGCAGTTCTTC,CASSLRTTPYNEQFF
TRBV19,NA,TRBJ1-1,NA,TGTGCCAGTAGTATCCAGGTCTCAAGGGGAGCTTTCTTT,CASSIQVSRGAFF
TRBV3-1/TRBV3-2,NA,TRBJ2-7,NA,TGTGCCAGCAGCCAACTTTCCGCAGGGGTGTACTTC,CASSQLSAGVYF
TRBV2,TRBD2,TRBJ2-5,NA,TGTGCCAGCAGGACTAGCGGGAGATCAAAGACCCAGTACTTC,CASRTSGRSKTQYF
TRBV7-3,NA,TRBJ1-5,NA,TGTGCCAGCAGCTTGCGTCGGGGGGATCAGCCCCAGCATTTT,CASSLRRGDQPQHF
TRBV3-1/TRBV3-2,TRBD2,TRBJ2-1,NA,TGTGCCAGCAGCCAAGACTGGCGGGGGGTTGGAGGTGAGCAGTTCTTC,CASSQDWRGVGGEQFF
TRBV18,NA,TRBJ1-6,few,TGTGCCAGCTCACCCGATAATTCACCCCTCCACTTT,CASSPDNSPLHF
TRBV19,NA,TRBJ1-3,NA,TGTGCCAGTAAGGCTCAGGTCTTAAACACTGGAAACACCATATATTTT,CASKAQVLNTGNTIYF
TRBV27,TRBD1,TRBJ1-3,NA,TGTGCCAGCAGTTTGCAGGGGGCGGGAGGAAACACCATATATTTT,CASSLQGAGGNTIYF
TRBV11-3,TRBD2,TRBJ2-5,NA,TGTGCCAGCAGCCTCGGACTAGCGGGGTGGGAGACCCAGTACTTC,CASSLGLAGWETQYF
TRBV7-3,NA,TRBJ2-3,NA,TGTGCCAGCAGCGACAGAGCACGGACTACTAGCACAGATACGCAGTATTTT,CASSDRARTTSTDTQYF
TRBV5-1,TRBD2,TRBJ2-1,NA,TGCGCCAGCAGCCGAACGGGCGGGAGTATGAATGAGCAGTTCTTC,CASSRTGGSMNEQFF
TRBV6-5,TRBD1,TRBJ1-1,few,TGTGCCAGCAGTAGGACAGGAGGTGGTTGGGCTTTCTTT,CASSRTGGGWAFF
TRBV30,TRBD1,TRBJ1-5,few,TGTGCCTGGAGTCGACAGGGGAATCAGCCCCAGCATTTT,CAWSRQGNQPQHF
TRBV6-5,NA,TRBJ1-1,NA,TGTGCCAGCAGGACCGCAACAGGGATCTACACTGAAGCTTTCTTT,CASRTATGIYTEAFF
TRBV4-1,TRBD2,TRBJ2-1,NA,TGCGCCAGCAGCCACATCGGCGGGGGGGCTAATGAGCAGTTCTTC,CASSHIGGGANEQFF
TRBV6-5,TRBD2,TRBJ2-3,NA,TGTGCCAGCCGGTTAGAGGGAGGGCCGACAGATACGCAGTATTTT,CASRLEGGPTDTQYF
TRBV6-5,TRBD1,TRBJ2-7,NA,TGTGCCAGCGTTGACAGGGGCCGCGAGCAGTACTTC,CASVDRGREQYF
TRBV5-4,TRBD2,TRBJ2-3,NA,TGTGCCAGCAGCTGGACCGGACTAGCGGACACAGATACGCAGTATTTT,CASSWTGLADTDTQYF
TRBV29-1,NA,TRBJ2-1,NA,TGCAGCGTTGAAAGGGGATCCTACAATGAGCAGTTCTTC,CSVERGSYNEQFF
TRBV25-1,NA,TRBJ2-1,once,TGTGCCAGCAGTATATCTAGCCGCAGAAACAATGAGCAGTTCTTC,CASSISSRRNNEQFF
TRBV6-5,NA,TRBJ1-4,NA,TGTGCCAGCAGTCGGGGGTCGACGGATGAAAAACTGTTTTTT,CASSRGSTDEKLFF
TRBV6-5,TRBD1,TRBJ1-2,once,TGTGCCAGCATTACCGGAGGGGGCGCGTATGGCTACACCTTC,CASITGGGAYGYTF
TRBV27,TRBD2,TRBJ2-6,NA,TGTGCCAGCAGTTCGGAAACTAGCGGTTTCTCTGGGGCCAACGTCCTGACTTTC,CASSSETSGFSGANVLTF
TRBV6-5,NA,TRBJ1-1,few,TGTGCCAGCAAGGGGCTGGGGAACACTGAAGCTTTCTTT,CASKGLGNTEAFF
TRBV28,TRBD1,TRBJ1-2,once,TGTGCCAGTATTACAGGGGATTCTAACTATGGCTACACCTTC,CASITGDSNYGYTF
TRBV5-6,NA,TRBJ2-1,NA,TGTGCCAGCAGCCGTCTTGGCAGATACAATGAGCAGTTCTTC,CASSRLGRYNEQFF
TRBV6-1,NA,TRBJ2-6,NA,TGTGCCAGCAGTGAAGCGCTGCAGCGCTCTGGGGCCAACGTCCTGACTTTC,CASSEALQRSGANVLTF
TRBV6-5,NA,TRBJ1-1,few,TGTGCCAGCAGTCAAAATCGGTTAGAAGCTTTCTTT,CASSQNRLEAFF
TRBV7-2,NA,TRBJ1-1,once,TGTGCCAGCAGCTTAACGAGTCAGACTTACACTGAAGCTTTCTTT,CASSLTSQTYTEAFF